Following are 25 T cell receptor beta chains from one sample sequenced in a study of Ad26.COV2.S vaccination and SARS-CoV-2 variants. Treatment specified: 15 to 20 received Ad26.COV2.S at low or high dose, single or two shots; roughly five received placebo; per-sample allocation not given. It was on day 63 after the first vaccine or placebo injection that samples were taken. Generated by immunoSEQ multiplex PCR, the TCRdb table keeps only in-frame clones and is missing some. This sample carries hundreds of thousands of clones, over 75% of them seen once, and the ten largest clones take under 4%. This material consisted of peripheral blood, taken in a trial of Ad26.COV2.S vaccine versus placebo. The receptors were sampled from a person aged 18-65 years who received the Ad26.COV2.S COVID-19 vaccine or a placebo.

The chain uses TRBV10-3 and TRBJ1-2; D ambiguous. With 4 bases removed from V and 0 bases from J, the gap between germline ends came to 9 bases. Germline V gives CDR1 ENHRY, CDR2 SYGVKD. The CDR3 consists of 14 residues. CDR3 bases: TGTGCCATCAGTGCGGTCCGGTCTAACTATGGCTACACCTTC. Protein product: CAISAVRSNYGYTF.

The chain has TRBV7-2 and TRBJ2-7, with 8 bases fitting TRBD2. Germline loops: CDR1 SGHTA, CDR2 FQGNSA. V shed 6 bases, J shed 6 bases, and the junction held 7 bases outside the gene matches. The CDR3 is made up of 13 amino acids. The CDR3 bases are TGTGCCAGCAGTCCCGGACTAGCTGGCGAGCAGTACTTC. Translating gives CASSPGLAGEQYF.

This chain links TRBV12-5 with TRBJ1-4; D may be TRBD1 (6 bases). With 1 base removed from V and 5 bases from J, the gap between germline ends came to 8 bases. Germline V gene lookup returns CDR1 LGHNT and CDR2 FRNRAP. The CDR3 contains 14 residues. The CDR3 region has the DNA TGTGCTAGTGGTTTGGGGCAGGGGAATGAAAAACTGTTTTTT. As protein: CASGLGQGNEKLFF.

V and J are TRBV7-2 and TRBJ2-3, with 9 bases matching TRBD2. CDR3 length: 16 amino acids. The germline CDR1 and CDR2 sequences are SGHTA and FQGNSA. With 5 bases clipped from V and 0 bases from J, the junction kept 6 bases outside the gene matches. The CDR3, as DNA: TGTGCCAGCAGCGCCGGGACTAGCCCAAGCACAGATACGCAGTATTTT. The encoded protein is CASSAGTSPSTDTQYF.

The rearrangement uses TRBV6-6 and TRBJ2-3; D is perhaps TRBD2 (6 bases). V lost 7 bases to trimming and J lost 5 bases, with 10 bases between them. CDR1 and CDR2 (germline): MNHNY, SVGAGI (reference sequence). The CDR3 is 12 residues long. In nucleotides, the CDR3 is TGTGCCAGCAACCCCGGGGGAGATACGCAGTATTTT. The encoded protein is CASNPGGDTQYF.

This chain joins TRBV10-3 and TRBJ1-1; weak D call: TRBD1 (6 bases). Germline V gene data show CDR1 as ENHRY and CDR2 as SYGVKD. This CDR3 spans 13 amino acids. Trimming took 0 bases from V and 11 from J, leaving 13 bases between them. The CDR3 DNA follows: TGTGCCATCAGTGAGTCAGATACAGGGTACGCTTTCTTT. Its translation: CAISESDTGYAFF.

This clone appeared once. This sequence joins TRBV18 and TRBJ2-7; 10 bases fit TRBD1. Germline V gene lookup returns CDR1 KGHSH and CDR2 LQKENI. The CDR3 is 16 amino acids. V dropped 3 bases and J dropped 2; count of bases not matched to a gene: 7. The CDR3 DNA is TGTGCCAGCTCACCGTTCCGGGACAGGGGTGCCTACGAGCAGTACTTC. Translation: CASSPFRDRGAYEQYF.

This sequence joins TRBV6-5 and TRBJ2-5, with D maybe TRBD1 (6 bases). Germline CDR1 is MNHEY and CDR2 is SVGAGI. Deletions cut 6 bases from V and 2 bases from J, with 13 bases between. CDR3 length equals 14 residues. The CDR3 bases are TGTGCCAGCAGGATAAGGGGGATACAAGAGACCCAGTACTTC. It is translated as CASRIRGIQETQYF.

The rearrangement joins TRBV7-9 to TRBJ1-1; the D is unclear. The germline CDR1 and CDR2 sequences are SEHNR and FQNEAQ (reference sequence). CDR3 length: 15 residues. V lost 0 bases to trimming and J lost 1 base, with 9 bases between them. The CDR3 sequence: CASSLAVGSNTEAFF. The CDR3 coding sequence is TGTGCCAGCAGCTTAGCGGTGGGGTCGAACACTGAAGCTTTCTTT.

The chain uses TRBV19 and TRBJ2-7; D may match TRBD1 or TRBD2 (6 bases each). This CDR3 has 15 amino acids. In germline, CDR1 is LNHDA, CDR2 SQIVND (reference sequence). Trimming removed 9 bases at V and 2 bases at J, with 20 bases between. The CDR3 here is CASTTGTGTPYEQYF. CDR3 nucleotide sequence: TGTGCCAGCACAACGGGTACAGGGACTCCCTACGAGCAGTACTTC. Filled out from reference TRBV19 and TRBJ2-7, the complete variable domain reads DGGITQSPKYLFRKEGQNVTLSCEQNLNHDAMYWYRQDPGQGLRLIYYSQIVNDFQKGDIAEGYSVSREKKESFPLTVTSAQKNPTAFYLCASTTGTGTPYEQYFGPGTRLTVT.

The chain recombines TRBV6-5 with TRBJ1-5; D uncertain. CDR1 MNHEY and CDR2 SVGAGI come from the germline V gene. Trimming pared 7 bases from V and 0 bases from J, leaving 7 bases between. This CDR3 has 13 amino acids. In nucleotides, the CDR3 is TGTGCCAGCATTAATTATAGCAATCAGCCCCAGCATTTT. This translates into CASINYSNQPQHF.

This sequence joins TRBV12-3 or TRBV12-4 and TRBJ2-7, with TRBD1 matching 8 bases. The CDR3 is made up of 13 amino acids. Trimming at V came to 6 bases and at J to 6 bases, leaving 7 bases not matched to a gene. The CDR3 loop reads CASSTGTGFEQYF. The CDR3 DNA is TGTGCCAGCAGCACCGGGACAGGATTCGAGCAGTACTTC.

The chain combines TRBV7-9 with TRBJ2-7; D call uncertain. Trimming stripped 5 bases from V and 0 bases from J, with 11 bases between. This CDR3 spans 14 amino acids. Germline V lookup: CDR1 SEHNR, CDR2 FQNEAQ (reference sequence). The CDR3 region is CASSPAGGSYEQYF. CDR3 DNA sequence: TGTGCCAGCAGCCCCGCCGGCGGCTCCTACGAGCAGTACTTC. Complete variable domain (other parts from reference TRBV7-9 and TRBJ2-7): DTGVSQNPRHKITKRGQNVTFRCDPISEHNRLYWYRQTLGQGPEFLTYFQNEAQLEKSRLLSDRFSAERPKGSFSTLEIQRTEQGDSAMYLCASSPAGGSYEQYFGPGTRLTVT.

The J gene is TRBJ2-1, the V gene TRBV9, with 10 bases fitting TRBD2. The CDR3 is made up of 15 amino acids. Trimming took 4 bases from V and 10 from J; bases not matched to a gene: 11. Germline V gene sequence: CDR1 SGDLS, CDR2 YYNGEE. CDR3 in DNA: TGTGCCAGCAGCTTGACTAGCGGGTATCTCGGGGAGCAGTTCTTC. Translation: CASSLTSGYLGEQFF.

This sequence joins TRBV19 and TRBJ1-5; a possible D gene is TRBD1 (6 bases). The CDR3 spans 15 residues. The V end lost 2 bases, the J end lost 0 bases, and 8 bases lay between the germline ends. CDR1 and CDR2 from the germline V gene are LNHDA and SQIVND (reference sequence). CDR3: CASSIRQVSNQPQHF. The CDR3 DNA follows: TGTGCCAGTAGTATAAGACAGGTTAGCAATCAGCCCCAGCATTTT.

The DNA of the CDR3 is TGTGCCAGCAGCTTAGCATTTGACAGGGCGAAAAACATTCAGTACTTC. This gives the protein CASSLAFDRAKNIQYF. This chain uses TRBV7-2 with TRBJ2-4; TRBD1 aligns across 7 bases. Germline assignment: CDR1 SGHTA and CDR2 FQGNSA. After removal of 0 bases from V and 4 bases from J, the junction contained 6 bases not matched to a gene. This CDR3 spans 16 amino acids.

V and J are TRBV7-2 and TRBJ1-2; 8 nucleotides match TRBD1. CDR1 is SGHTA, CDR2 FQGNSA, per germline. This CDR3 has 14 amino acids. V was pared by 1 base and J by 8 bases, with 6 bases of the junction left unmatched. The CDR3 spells CASSLVLQGGGYTF. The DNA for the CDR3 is TGTGCCAGCAGCTTAGTATTACAGGGGGGAGGCTACACCTTC.

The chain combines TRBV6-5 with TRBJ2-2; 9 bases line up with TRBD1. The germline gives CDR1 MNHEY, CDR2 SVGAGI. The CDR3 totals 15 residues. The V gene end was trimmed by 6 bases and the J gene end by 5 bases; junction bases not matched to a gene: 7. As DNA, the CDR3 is TGTGCCAGCAGCGTCAGGACAGGGGAGACCGGGGAGCTGTTTTTT. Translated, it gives CASSVRTGETGELFF.

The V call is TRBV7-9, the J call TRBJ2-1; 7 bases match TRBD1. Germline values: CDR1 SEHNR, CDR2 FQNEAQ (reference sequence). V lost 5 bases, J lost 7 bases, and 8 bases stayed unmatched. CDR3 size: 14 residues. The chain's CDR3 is CASSGTAVLNEQFF. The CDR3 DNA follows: TGTGCCAGCAGCGGGACAGCAGTTCTTAATGAGCAGTTCTTC.

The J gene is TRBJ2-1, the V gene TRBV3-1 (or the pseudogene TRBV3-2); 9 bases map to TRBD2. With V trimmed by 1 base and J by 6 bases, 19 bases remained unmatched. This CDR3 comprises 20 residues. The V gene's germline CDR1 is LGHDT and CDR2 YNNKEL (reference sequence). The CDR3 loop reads CASSQVVGEVRGLALNEQFF. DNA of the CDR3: TGTGCCAGCAGCCAAGTCGTGGGGGAGGTGCGGGGACTAGCCCTCAATGAGCAGTTCTTC.

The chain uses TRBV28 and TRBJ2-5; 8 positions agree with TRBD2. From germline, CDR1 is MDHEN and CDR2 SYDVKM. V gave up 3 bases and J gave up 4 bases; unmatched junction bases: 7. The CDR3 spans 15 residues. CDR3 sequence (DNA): TGTGCCAGCAGTTTTGTTAGCGGGATGGGAGAGACCCAGTACTTC. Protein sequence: CASSFVSGMGETQYF.

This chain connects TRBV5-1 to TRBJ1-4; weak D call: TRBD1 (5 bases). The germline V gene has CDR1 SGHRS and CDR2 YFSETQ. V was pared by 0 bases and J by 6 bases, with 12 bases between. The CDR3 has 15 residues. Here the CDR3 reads CASSLGGARDEKLFF. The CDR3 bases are TGCGCCAGCAGCTTGGGAGGGGCGCGTGATGAAAAACTGTTTTTT.

The CDR3 reads CASSRTSDTYNEQFF. CDR3 coding DNA: TGTGCCAGCAGTCGAACTAGCGACACCTACAATGAGCAGTTCTTC. This chain links TRBV27 with TRBJ2-1, with 7 bases fitting TRBD2. The germline V gene encodes CDR1 MNHEY and CDR2 SMNVEV (reference sequence). The CDR3 consists of 15 residues. V lost 5 bases and J lost 2; bases outside the gene matches: 6.

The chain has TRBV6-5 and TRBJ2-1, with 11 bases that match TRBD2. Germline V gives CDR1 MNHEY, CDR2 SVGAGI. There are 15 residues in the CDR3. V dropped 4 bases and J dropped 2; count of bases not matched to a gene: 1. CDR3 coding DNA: TGTGCCAGCAGTTCGACTAGCGGGGCCTACAATGAGCAGTTCTTC. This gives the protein CASSSTSGAYNEQFF.

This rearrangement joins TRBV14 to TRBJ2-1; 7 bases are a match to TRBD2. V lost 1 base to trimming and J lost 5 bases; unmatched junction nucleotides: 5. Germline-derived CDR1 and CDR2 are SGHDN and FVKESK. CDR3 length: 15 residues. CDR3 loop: CASSQGGRRDNEQFF. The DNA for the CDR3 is TGTGCCAGCAGCCAAGGCGGGAGAAGAGACAATGAGCAGTTCTTC. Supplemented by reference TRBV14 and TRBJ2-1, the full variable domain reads EAGVTQFPSHSVIEKGQTVTLRCDPISGHDNLYWYRRVMGKEIKFLLHFVKESKQDESGMPNNRFLAERTGGTYSTLKVQPAELEDSGVYFCASSQGGRRDNEQFFGPGTRLTVL.